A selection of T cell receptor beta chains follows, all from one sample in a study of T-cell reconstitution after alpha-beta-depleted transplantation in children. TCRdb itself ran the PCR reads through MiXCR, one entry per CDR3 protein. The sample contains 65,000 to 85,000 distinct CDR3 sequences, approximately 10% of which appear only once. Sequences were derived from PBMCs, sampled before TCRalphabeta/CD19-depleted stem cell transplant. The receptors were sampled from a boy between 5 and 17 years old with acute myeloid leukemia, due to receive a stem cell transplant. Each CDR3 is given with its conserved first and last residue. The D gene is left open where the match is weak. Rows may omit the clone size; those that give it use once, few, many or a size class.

CASRYDSRNTQYF,TGTGCCAGCAGGTACGACAGTCGAAATACGCAGTATTTT,-,many,TRBV12-3/TRBV12-4,TRBJ2-3
CASGGEQFF,TGTGCCAGCGGCGGTGAGCAGTTCTTC,-,many,TRBV9,TRBJ2-1
CASRLLASNEQFF,TGTGCCAGCAGGCTACTAGCATCCAATGAGCAGTTCTTC,-,many,TRBV7-2,TRBJ2-1
CASSLPGLSTDTQYF,TGTGCCAGCAGCCTACCGGGACTCAGCACAGATACGCAGTATTTT,-,many,TRBV3-1,TRBJ2-3
CASSHPAGAGANVLTF,TGCGCCAGCAGCCACCCTGCCGGAGCTGGGGCCAACGTCCTGACTTTC,-,many,TRBV4-1,TRBJ2-6
CAISEVVTGELFF,TGTGCCATCAGTGAGGTGGTTACCGGGGAGCTGTTTTTT,-,many,TRBV10-3,TRBJ2-2
CSVRLAGDPYEQYF,TGCAGCGTCCGACTAGCGGGAGACCCCTACGAGCAGTACTTC,TRBD2,many,TRBV29-1,TRBJ2-7
CASSLTGTVNEQFF,TGTGCCAGCAGCTTGACCGGGACTGTCAATGAGCAGTTCTTC,-,many,TRBV7-8,TRBJ2-1
CASSVGLGGSGANVLTF,TGTGCCAGCAGCGTAGGGTTAGGGGGCTCTGGGGCCAACGTCCTGACTTTC,-,many,TRBV9,TRBJ2-6
CSAGEGWNQPQHF,TGCAGTGCTGGTGAAGGATGGAATCAGCCCCAGCATTTT,-,many,TRBV20-1,TRBJ1-5
CASSLVATGTGELFF,TGTGCCAGCAGCTTAGTGGCCACGGGGACCGGGGAGCTGTTTTTT,-,many,TRBV11-2,TRBJ2-2
CATFVRATIPEAFF,TGTGCCACCTTCGTCAGGGCGACTATCCCTGAAGCTTTCTTT,-,many,TRBV6-1,TRBJ1-1
CASSWRTGALTDTQYF,TGCGCCAGCAGCTGGAGGACAGGGGCCCTCACAGATACGCAGTATTTT,TRBD1,many,TRBV5-1,TRBJ2-3
CSARTGYGRVMGEQYF,TGCAGTGCTCGGACCGGGTACGGGAGGGTGATGGGGGAGCAGTACTTC,TRBD2,-,TRBV20-1,TRBJ2-7
CASRNRLAGGTTDTQYF,TGTGCCAGCAGGAACCGACTAGCGGGGGGGACCACAGATACGCAGTATTTT,TRBD2,many,TRBV27,TRBJ2-3
CASSQDVEGRRPYEQYF,TGTGCCAGCAGCCAAGACGTCGAGGGGAGGCGGCCCTACGAGCAGTACTTC,-,many,TRBV4-2,TRBJ2-7
CSARAPKGGGLNQPQHF,TGCAGTGCTAGAGCCCCTAAAGGGGGTGGATTGAATCAGCCCCAGCATTTT,-,many,TRBV20-1,TRBJ1-5
CASSYLTGRSGNTIYF,TGTGCCAGCAGCTACCTAACAGGGCGCTCTGGAAACACCATATATTTT,-,few,TRBV11-2,TRBJ1-3
CASSAFLQDEQFF,TGTGCTAGCAGCGCATTCCTACAAGATGAGCAGTTCTTC,-,many,TRBV7-7,TRBJ2-1
CASKRDTQETQYF,TGTGCCAGCAAGCGGGACACCCAAGAGACCCAGTACTTC,-,many,TRBV12-3/TRBV12-4,TRBJ2-5
CSVVPVNYNEQFF,TGCAGCGTTGTACCGGTAAATTACAATGAGCAGTTCTTC,-,many,TRBV29-1,TRBJ2-1
CASSLWGQGRETQYF,TGCGCCAGCAGCTTATGGGGACAGGGTCGGGAGACCCAGTACTTC,TRBD1,many,TRBV5-1,TRBJ2-5
CSARNYRASGNTIYF,TGCAGTGCTAGAAATTATAGGGCCTCTGGAAACACCATATATTTT,-,-,TRBV20-1,TRBJ1-3
CAISDPGDRGTYF,TGTGCCATCAGTGACCCAGGGGACAGGGGTACATATTTT,TRBD1,many,TRBV10-3,TRBJ1-3
CASSLGELMNTEAFF,TGTGCCAGCAGCTTAGGTGAACTAATGAACACTGAAGCTTTCTTT,-,few,TRBV7-9,TRBJ1-1
CMGKLNTEAFF,TGCATGGGGAAACTGAACACTGAAGCTTTCTTT,-,few,TRBV29-1,TRBJ1-1
CSARDGQGANEQFF,TGCAGTGCTAGAGACGGCCAGGGGGCGAATGAGCAGTTCTTC,TRBD1,many,TRBV20-1,TRBJ2-1
CATRDSLTGADTQYF,TGCGCCACTCGCGACAGCCTGACAGGGGCAGATACGCAGTATTTT,TRBD1,few,TRBV5-1,TRBJ2-3
CAWSPSGKETQYF,TGTGCCTGGAGTCCCAGCGGGAAGGAGACCCAGTACTTC,TRBD2,many,TRBV30,TRBJ2-5
CASSELNRRGAGRYEQYF,TGTGCCAGCAGTGAATTGAATAGGAGGGGGGCCGGTAGGTACGAGCAGTACTTC,-,many,TRBV25-1,TRBJ2-7
CASSWTSGRDTQYF,TGTGCCAGCAGTTGGACTAGCGGGAGAGATACGCAGTATTTT,TRBD2,many,TRBV2,TRBJ2-3
CASSGSSGSYEQYF,TGTGCCAGCAGCGGGAGTTCTGGCTCCTACGAGCAGTACTTC,-,-,TRBV7-2,TRBJ2-7
CASSGSQYEQYF,TGTGCCAGCAGTGGGTCACAATACGAGCAGTACTTC,-,many,TRBV12-3/TRBV12-4,TRBJ2-7
CASSSTYGPRSYEQYF,TGTGCCAGCAGTTCTACTTATGGGCCTCGCTCCTACGAGCAGTACTTC,-,many,TRBV12-3/TRBV12-4,TRBJ2-7
CASSHSSGSYNEQFF,TGTGCCAGCAGCCATAGCAGCGGCTCCTACAATGAGCAGTTCTTC,-,many,TRBV4-2,TRBJ2-1
CASSLTQGLTHNEQFF,TGTGCCAGCAGCTTGACGCAAGGACTAACCCACAATGAGCAGTTCTTC,-,-,TRBV7-9,TRBJ2-1
CSARDWAGSGGNQPQHF,TGCAGTGCTAGAGATTGGGCAGGGTCGGGCGGCAATCAGCCCCAGCATTTT,-,many,TRBV20-1,TRBJ1-5
CSARDARGFSNQPQHF,TGCAGTGCTAGAGATGCGAGGGGATTTAGCAATCAGCCCCAGCATTTT,-,many,TRBV20-1,TRBJ1-5
CASSIGRGVSYNEQFF,TGTGCCAGTAGTATTGGCCGGGGGGTGAGCTACAATGAGCAGTTCTTC,TRBD2,many,TRBV19,TRBJ2-1
CSSRPLVSYEQYF,TGTTCCAGCAGACCCCTCGTCTCCTACGAGCAGTACTTC,-,many,TRBV7-2,TRBJ2-7
CSANSGTSGPTSYEQYF,TGCAGTGCTAACTCCGGGACTAGCGGGCCCACCTCCTACGAGCAGTACTTC,TRBD2,-,TRBV20-1,TRBJ2-7
CSASRYSSYNEQFF,TGCAGCGCCTCGCGGTACAGCTCCTACAATGAGCAGTTCTTC,-,many,TRBV20-1,TRBJ2-1